This T cell receptor beta chain was documented in a study of post-analysis software for immune sequencing data. Whole-study findings and limits: Controls had significantly higher normalized Chao1 diversity than multiple sclerosis patients. There were several TRBV segments more frequent in patients than controls, and TRBV5-6, TRBV5-1 and TRBV20-1 were among them. Strong co-clustering by F measure linked samples that shared a preparation batch.

The CDR3 length is 17 residues. Per the germline V gene, CDR1 is LGHNA and CDR2 is YNFKEQ. Unmatched junction bases numbered 8, after V lost 3 bases and J lost 1 base. Unique molecular identifiers tagged the TCR beta cDNA libraries. One entry per CDR3 protein results from TCRdb running MiXCR on the PCR reads. The repertoire holds about 620,000 distinct CDR3 sequences, with roughly 47% as singletons. This clonotype turned up a few times. Its cognate antigen is unknown. The gene calls are TRBV4-2 and TRBJ2-4; TRBD2 matches 8 bases. The sample was blood. The receptor was derived from a girl aged 10 to 17 with multiple sclerosis. CDR3 sequence reads: CASSQAQREMAKNIQYF. The CDR3 DNA is TGTGCCAGCAGCCAGGCCCAGCGGGAGATGGCCAAAAACATTCAGTACTTC.